Reported below is one TCR beta chain. This CDR3 is built from 13 residues. Germline V CDR1 and CDR2: MNHNY, SVGAGI (reference sequence). V dropped 6 bases and J dropped 6; count of bases not matched to a gene: 7. The table came from immunoSEQ multiplex PCR; TCRdb's copy has only in-frame clones and leaves some out. The sample yields tens of thousands of clones, approximately 92% seen once. The data belong to a study of T cell changes during pregnancy in multiple sclerosis. The chain is built from TRBV6-6 and TRBJ1-2; 7 bases fit TRBD1. The sequences come from peripheral blood, collected in the first trimester of pregnancy. The clonotype was recovered from a female donor with multiple sclerosis, enrolled in a pregnancy study. The CDR3 DNA sequence: TGTGCCAGCAGCAACAGGGGTTCCAATGGCTACACCTTC. Residues: CASSNRGSNGYTF.